Below, one TCR beta chain is given with its context. The antigen is not known. The sample comes from a study of blood T cells in healthy people across ages. The CDR3 sequence is 14 residues long. The V gene's germline CDR1 is MNHEY and CDR2 SVGAGI. Trimming took off 0 bases at V and 6 bases at J, with 11 bases between the two ends. A second PCR, run for roughly 7 to 11 cycles, used a sample-barcoded 5' primer plus a J-beta primer mix. A tag from a template-switch adaptor with 12 random nucleotides marked each cDNA molecule. TCRdb re-called the 5' RACE reads with MiXCR, one entry per CDR3 protein. The table includes 1.5 million to 2 million distinct CDR3 sequences, around half detected once. Donors were systemically healthy Caucasian individuals from Russia aged roughly 6 to 100 years. Study-wide results and limits: Unsorted PBMC input precluded a conclusive naive versus antigen-experienced comparison.

The receptor's source is a woman aged 40 to 50 in good health. The chain recombines TRBV6-5 with TRBJ1-2; unclear D gene. Sequencing was carried out using blood. CDR3 DNA sequence: TGTGCCAGCAGTTACTCGACCCTATGGGATGGCTACACCTTC. This translates into CASSYSTLWDGYTF.